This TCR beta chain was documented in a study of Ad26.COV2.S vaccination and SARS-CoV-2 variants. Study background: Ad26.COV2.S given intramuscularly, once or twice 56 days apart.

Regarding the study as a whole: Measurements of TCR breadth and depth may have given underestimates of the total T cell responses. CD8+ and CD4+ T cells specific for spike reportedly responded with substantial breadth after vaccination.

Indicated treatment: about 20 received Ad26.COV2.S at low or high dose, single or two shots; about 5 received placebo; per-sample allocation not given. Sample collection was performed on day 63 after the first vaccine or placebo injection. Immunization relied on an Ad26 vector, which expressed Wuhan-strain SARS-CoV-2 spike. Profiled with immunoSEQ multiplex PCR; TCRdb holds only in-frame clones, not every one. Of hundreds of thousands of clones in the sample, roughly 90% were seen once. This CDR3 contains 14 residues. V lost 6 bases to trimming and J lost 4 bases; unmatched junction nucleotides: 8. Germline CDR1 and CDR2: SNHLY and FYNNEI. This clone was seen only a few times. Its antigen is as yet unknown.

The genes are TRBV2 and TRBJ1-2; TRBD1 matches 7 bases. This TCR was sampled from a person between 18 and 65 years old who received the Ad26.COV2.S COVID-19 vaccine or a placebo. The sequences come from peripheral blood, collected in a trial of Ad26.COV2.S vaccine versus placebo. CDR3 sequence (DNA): TGTGCCAGCAGCCAGACAGGGTTGAGCTATGGCTACACCTTC. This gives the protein CASSQTGLSYGYTF.